These 3 T cell receptor beta chains were sequenced from one sample in a study of regulatory T cells in long-lasting Graves disease. As for time point: newly diagnosed GD, antithyroid drugs for less than 3 months. Scientists built the TCR library using RNA that was extracted from PBMCs. Arm-PCR of CDR3 regions and iRepertoire HTBI primers were used to build TCR beta libraries. TCRdb recomputed calls from the multiplex PCR reads with MiXCR, one row per CDR3 protein. Of fewer than 550,000 distinct CDR3 sequences listed, approximately 16% are singletons. A further study also used this sample, focusing on T cells in Graves' hyperthyroidism and ophthalmopathy.

The sample consisted of peripheral blood mononuclear cells (PBMCs), taken at new diagnosis, from a patient treated with antithyroid drugs. Receptors originate from a woman aged 40-60 years with Graves disease.

Ten or more counts support this clonotype. The chain couples TRBV6-1 to TRBJ1-2, with TRBD1 identical over 7 bases. Germline CDR1 MNHNS, CDR2 SASEGT. V dropped 6 bases and J dropped 8; count of bases not matched to a gene: 6. This CDR3 has 12 amino acids. CDR3 coding DNA: TGTGCCAGCAGCTCAGGGGGTGGCGGCTACACCTTC. This sequence encodes CASSSGGGGYTF.

The V call is TRBV19, the J call TRBJ1-2, with D possibly TRBD1 on 6 matching bases. V was cut by 7 bases and J by 1 base, with 13 bases left in between. Germline-derived CDR1 and CDR2 are LNHDA and SQIVND (reference sequence). The CDR3 extends over 14 amino acids. The CDR3 DNA reads as TGTGCCAGTACGGAGAGGGGGATTAACTATGGCTACACCTTC. It encodes CASTERGINYGYTF.

There are many counts of this clonotype. The chain employs TRBV15 and TRBJ1-1; tentatively, D is TRBD1 (6 bases). Germline-derived CDR1 and CDR2 are LNHNV and YYDKDF (reference sequence). The CDR3 loop spans 15 amino acids. V lost 3 bases to trimming and J lost 4 bases, with 15 bases between them. In nucleotides, the CDR3 is TGTGCCACCAGCAGGGGCGGAGGCAGGGGCACTGAAGCTTTCTTT. The encoded protein is CATSRGGGRGTEAFF.